The source of this TCR beta chain is a study of T cells after yellow fever vaccination (dated by TCRdb to between 2018 and 2021). At the level of the whole study: The SMART-Seq v4 Ultra Low Input RNA kit was used to prepare libraries from fractions with low cell numbers. Two healthy male donors, one aged 18 to 30 and one aged 30 to 40 years, made up the cohort. To follow T-cell clones before and after both primary and booster YFV17D yellow fever vaccination, bulk TCR alpha and beta repertoires underwent longitudinal sequencing. Blood samples were taken at several timepoints before and after primary and secondary immunization, and bulk PBMC replicates and cell subsets were isolated. Overall study outcomes, separate from this receptor: The secondary T-cell response was found to be weaker but faster than the primary response, with a peak reached on day 5 rather than on day 15. A small fraction of clonotypes appeared in both the CD4 and CD8 compartments, likely as a result of convergent recombination. Only two donors were included in the study, so the extent to which the findings can be generalized is limited. Computational filtering was required because FACS-sorted repertoires could contain abundant contaminating clonotypes from the bulk population. Most clones expanded after primary vaccination (almost 97% of CD4 and 88% of CD8) were re-detected after the booster, suggesting that broad memory maintenance occurred.

The V end gives up 7 bases and the J end 1 base, leaving 1 base in the junction not matched to a gene. The CDR3 measures 15 amino acids from cysteine to phenylalanine. The kept DNA is CDR3 alone, 45 bases in frame from the first base. As encoded in the germline V gene, CDR1 is SGHTA while CDR2 is FQGNSA. Interpreted using the paper, the treatment or condition label stands for: live attenuated yellow fever vaccine strain. At every blood-draw timepoint, two biological replicates of bulk PBMCs were collected. PBMCs were isolated from peripheral blood using a standard Ficoll-Paque protocol. RNA was extracted with TriZol from bulk PBMCs, CD4 and CD8 fractions, and dextramer-positive and dextramer-negative fractions. TCR cDNA was made using 5'RACE template switching, a step that added a universal primer site and unique molecular identifiers. cDNA synthesis was primed from both the TCR alpha and TCR beta constant segments. Libraries were amplified in two PCR steps, with sample barcodes and sequencing adapters added in the second step. Sequencing of libraries was performed on Illumina HiSeq 2500 (2x100 bp) or NovaSeq (2x150 bp). Per the original workflow: MIGEC was used to demultiplex reads and collapse the reads into UMI consensus sequences, and MiXCR was used for V(D)J alignment. Vaccine-responding clonotypes were identified with edgeR using replicate PBMC samples, with FDR below 0.01 and a log2 fold change above 5 up to day 15 being required. Bulk clonotypes were assigned CD4 or CD8 identity according to which sequenced CD4 or CD8 repertoire held them at higher abundance. TCRdb redid the processing of the public reads, applying fastp at Q25 and MiXCR, and retained in-frame beta chains. Merged by CDR3 protein, the rows form single entries marked with the most common genes and DNA. TCRdb's processing, not the authors', yielded these V and J calls. Here the sample has roughly 520,000 distinct CDR3 sequences; around a fifth occur a single time. Clones ranked in the top ten supply about 16% of the sample.

A remark on this clonotype: Its recognized antigen is unknown. One base away there is no much larger clone; base qualities are not given.

The sequence came from a man between 18 and 29 years old who received the YFV17D yellow fever vaccine. Recombination joined TRBV7-2 with TRBJ2-2, and TRBD2 matches 12 of the central bases. The sequencing here drew on PBMCs, taken roughly 20 days after the first yellow fever vaccination. The CDR3 protein sequence reads: CASKLAGGNTGELFF. The nucleotides read TGTGCCAGCAAACTAGCGGGGGGGAACACCGGGGAGCTGTTTTTT.